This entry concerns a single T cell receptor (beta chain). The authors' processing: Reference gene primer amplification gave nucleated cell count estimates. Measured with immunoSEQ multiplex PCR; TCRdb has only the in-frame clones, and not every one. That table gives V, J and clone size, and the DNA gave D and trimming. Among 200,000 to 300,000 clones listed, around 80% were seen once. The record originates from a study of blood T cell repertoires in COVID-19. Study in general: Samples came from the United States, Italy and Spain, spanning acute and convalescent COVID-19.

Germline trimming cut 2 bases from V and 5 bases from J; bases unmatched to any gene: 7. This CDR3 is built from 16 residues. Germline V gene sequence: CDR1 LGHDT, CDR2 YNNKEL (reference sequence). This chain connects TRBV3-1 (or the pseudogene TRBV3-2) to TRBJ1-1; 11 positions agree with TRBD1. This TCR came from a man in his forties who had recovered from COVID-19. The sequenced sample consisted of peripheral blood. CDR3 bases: TGTGCCAGCAGCCAATCGAGGACAGGGGGCATAACTGAAGCTTTCTTT. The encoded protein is CASSQSRTGGITEAFF.